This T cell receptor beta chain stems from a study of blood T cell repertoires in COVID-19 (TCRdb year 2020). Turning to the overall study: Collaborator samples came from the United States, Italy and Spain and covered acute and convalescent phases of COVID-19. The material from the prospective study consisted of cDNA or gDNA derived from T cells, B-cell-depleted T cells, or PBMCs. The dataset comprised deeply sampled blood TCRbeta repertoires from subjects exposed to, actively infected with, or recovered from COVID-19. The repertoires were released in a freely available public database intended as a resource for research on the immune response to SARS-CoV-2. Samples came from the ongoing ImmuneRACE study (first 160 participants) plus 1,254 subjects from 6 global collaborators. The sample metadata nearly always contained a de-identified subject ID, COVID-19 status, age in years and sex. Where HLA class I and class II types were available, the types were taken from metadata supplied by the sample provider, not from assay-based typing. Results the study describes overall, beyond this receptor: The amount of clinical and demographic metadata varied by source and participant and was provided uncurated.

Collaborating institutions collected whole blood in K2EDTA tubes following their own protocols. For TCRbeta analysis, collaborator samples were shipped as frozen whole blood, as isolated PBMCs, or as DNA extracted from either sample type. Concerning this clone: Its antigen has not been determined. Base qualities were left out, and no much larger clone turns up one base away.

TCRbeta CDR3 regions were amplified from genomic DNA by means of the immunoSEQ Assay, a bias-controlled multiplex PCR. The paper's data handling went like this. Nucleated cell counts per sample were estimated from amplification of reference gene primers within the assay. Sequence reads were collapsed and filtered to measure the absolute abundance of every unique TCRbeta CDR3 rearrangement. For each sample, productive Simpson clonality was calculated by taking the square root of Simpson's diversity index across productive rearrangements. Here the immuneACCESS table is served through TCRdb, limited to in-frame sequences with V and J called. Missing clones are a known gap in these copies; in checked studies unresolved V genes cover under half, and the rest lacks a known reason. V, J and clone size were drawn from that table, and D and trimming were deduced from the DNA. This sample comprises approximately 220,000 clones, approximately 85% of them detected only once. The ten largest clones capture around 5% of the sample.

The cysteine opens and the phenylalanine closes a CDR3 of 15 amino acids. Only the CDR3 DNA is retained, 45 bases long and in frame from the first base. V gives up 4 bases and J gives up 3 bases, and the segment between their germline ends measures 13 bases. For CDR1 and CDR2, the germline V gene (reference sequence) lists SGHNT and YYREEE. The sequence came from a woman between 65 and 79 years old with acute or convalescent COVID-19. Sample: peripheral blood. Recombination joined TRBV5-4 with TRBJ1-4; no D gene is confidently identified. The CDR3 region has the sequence CASSPARSANEKLFF. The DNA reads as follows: TGTGCCAGCAGCCCCGCACGGTCGGCTAATGAAAAACTGTTTTTT.